This T cell receptor beta chain derives from a study of cytomegalovirus exposure and HLA in healthy donors. Regarding this clone: The antigen is undetermined.

Study findings and constraints: For most TCR beta V segments, an earlier analysis put the productive rate at about 87% or about 30% of the time.

CDR1 is MNHEY and CDR2 is SMNVEV in the germline V gene (reference sequence). The CDR3 contains 13 residues. Trimming left V 5 bases short and J 7 bases short, with 11 bases between. The PCR made use of 60 Vbeta and 13 Jbeta primers. Original handling: There were 70 million to 95 million unique TCR beta chains by a later count, and some 11 million of them were shared. Assay used: immunoSEQ multiplex PCR; TCRdb lists only in-frame clones, some missing. D and trimming were read from the DNA, whereas the V and J calls and clone size are those reported in that table. The data show under 200,000 clones, 80% seen once.

This sequence originates from a human donor in good health. Specimen: PBMCs. The chain links TRBV27 to TRBJ1-4, with D perhaps TRBD1 (5 bases). As DNA, the CDR3 is TGTGCCAGCAGTCGGCAGGGAGGTGAAAAACTGTTTTTT. It yields the protein CASSRQGGEKLFF.